The 20 T cell receptor beta chains below all came from one sample that was sequenced in a study of blood T cells in healthy people across ages. Primers used in a second PCR of roughly 7 to 12 cycles were a sample-barcoded 5' primer and a J-beta primer mix. TCRdb independently ran MiXCR on the 5' RACE reads; one entry per CDR3 protein. The data show 730,000 or so distinct CDR3 sequences, roughly 41% seen once. The specimen was blood. The origin of the receptors is a woman in her fifties or sixties in good health.

The chain links TRBV10-3 to TRBJ2-5; 8 nucleotides match TRBD2. Per the germline V gene, CDR1 is ENHRY and CDR2 is SYGVKD. The CDR3 runs to 15 residues. The ends lost 1 base at V and 13 bases at J; junction bases unmatched: 14. CDR3 protein: CAISEYGTGLGNRYF. CDR3 DNA sequence: TGTGCCATCAGTGAGTATGGGACGGGACTAGGAAATCGGTACTTC.

The chain uses TRBV12-3 or TRBV12-4 and TRBJ1-1; 7 nucleotides line up with TRBD1. This CDR3 region has 15 residues. V was clipped by 6 bases and J by 6 bases; unmatched bases: 13. The CDR3 bases are TGTGCCAGCAGCTCCGCGACAGGGTCGGTTTCTGAAGCTTTCTTT. Translation gives CASSSATGSVSEAFF.

The chain links TRBV7-2 to TRBJ2-4; tentatively, D is TRBD2 (5 bases). CDR3 size: 14 residues. In germline, CDR1 is SGHTA, CDR2 FQGNSA. The ends were cut back, 4 bases at V and 13 bases at J, with 20 bases in the middle. The CDR3 sequence: CASSSLQPGRAQYF. Written as DNA, the CDR3 is TGTGCCAGCAGCTCTCTTCAGCCGGGAAGGGCCCAGTACTTC.

This clonotype was recorded many times. The V and J genes are TRBV3-1 and TRBJ2-7, with 10 bases fitting TRBD2. This CDR3 is built from 15 residues. The germline V gene encodes CDR1 LGHDT and CDR2 YNNKEL (reference sequence). V trimming: 1 base; J trimming: 2 bases; junction bases outside the gene matches: 2. The DNA of the CDR3 is TGTGCCAGCAGCCAAGCCGGGACTAGCGCCTACGAGCAGTACTTC. Encoded protein: CASSQAGTSAYEQYF.

Concerning this clonotype: At one boundary the junction diverges from the germline segment, which might be a read error. The rearrangement links TRBV4-3 to TRBJ2-1; 10 bases align to TRBD1. Germline-derived CDR1 and CDR2 are LGHNA and YSLEER. CDR3 length equals 19 residues. CDR3 region: CASNQDPPRDRGFHNEQFF. In DNA, the CDR3 is TGCGCCAGCAACCAAGATCCCCCGCGGGACAGGGGTTTCCACAATGAGCAGTTCTTC.

The V and J genes are TRBV11-2 and TRBJ2-7; D call uncertain. CDR3 length: 13 residues. V lost 0 bases to trimming and J lost 5 bases, with 8 bases between them. From germline, CDR1 is SGHAT and CDR2 FQNNGV. In nucleotides, the CDR3 is TGTGCCAGCAGCTTAGATTCTCGCCACGAGCAGTACTTC. It is translated as CASSLDSRHEQYF.

Ten or more counts support this clonotype. This sequence joins TRBV7-2 and TRBJ1-2, with 9 bases fitting TRBD1. This CDR3 has 14 residues. From germline, CDR1 is SGHTA and CDR2 FQGNSA. Trimming at V came to 5 bases and at J to 7 bases, leaving 8 bases not matched to a gene. The CDR3 DNA sequence: TGTGCCAGCAGCCCAACCGGGACAGGGATTGGCTACACCTTC. It yields the protein CASSPTGTGIGYTF.

This clonotype showed up just a few times. This chain links TRBV7-6 with TRBJ2-5; 8 positions match TRBD1. Germline-derived CDR1 and CDR2 are SGHVS and FNYEAQ. The CDR3 runs 14 residues. Trimming took 4 bases from V and 5 from J; bases not matched to a gene: 6. CDR3 nucleotides: TGTGCCAGCAGCTCCCCTCGGACAGGGGAGACCCAGTACTTC. Translated, it gives CASSSPRTGETQYF.

The chain has TRBV24-1 and TRBJ2-1; 11 bases fit TRBD2. The V gene's germline CDR1 is KGHDR and CDR2 SFDVKD. The CDR3 runs to 15 residues. The junction had 5 bases not matched to a gene; V was cut back by 3 bases and J by 8 bases. The CDR3 here is CATSDVAGGGDEQFF. The DNA for the CDR3 is TGTGCCACCAGTGATGTAGCGGGAGGGGGCGATGAGCAGTTCTTC.

The V call is TRBV10-3, the J call TRBJ1-5; D gene ambiguous. From germline, CDR1 is ENHRY and CDR2 SYGVKD. Trimming removed 1 base at V and 2 bases at J, with 12 bases between. The CDR3 contains 16 residues. The CDR3 spells CAISELRVRGNQPQHF. CDR3 nucleotide sequence: TGTGCCATCAGTGAGTTGCGGGTAAGAGGCAATCAGCCCCAGCATTTT.

The CDR3, as DNA: TGTGCCAGCAGTCCCGAGCGGGAGACCTACAATGAGCAGTACTTC. Translated: CASSPERETYNEQYF. V and J are TRBV7-3 and TRBJ2-5; 8 nucleotides agree with TRBD2. Trimming took 6 bases from V and 11 from J; bases not matched to a gene: 17. Germline lookup yields CDR1 SGHTA and CDR2 FQGTGA. The CDR3 is 15 residues long.

Comment on this clonotype: This may be a read error, as it is one base from a much larger clone. The V call is TRBV11-2, the J call TRBJ2-6; weak D call: TRBD1 (5 bases). Germline V CDR1 and CDR2: SGHAT, FQNNGV. CDR3 length: 15 residues. The CDR3 spells CASSFASSGADVLTF. CDR3 nucleotides: TGTGCCAGCAGCTTCGCCAGCTCTGGGGCCGACGTCCTGACTTTC.

V gene TRBV25-1 combines with J gene TRBJ1-1, with D possibly matching TRBD1 (5 bases). V gave up 4 bases and J gave up 1 base, with 13 bases separating them. CDR3 length: 15 amino acids. Germline V gene lookup returns CDR1 MGHDK and CDR2 SYGVNS. CDR3 sequence: CASSGRTGGNTEAFF. CDR3 in DNA: TGTGCCAGCAGTGGGCGGACTGGGGGGAACACTGAAGCTTTCTTT. The variable domain in full, with the rest retrieved from reference TRBV25-1 and TRBJ1-1, is EADIYQTPRYLVIGTGKKITLECSQTMGHDKMYWYQQDPGMELHLIHYSYGVNSTEKGDLSSESTVSRIRTEHFPLTLESARPSHTSQYLCASSGRTGGNTEAFFGQGTRLTVV.

The chain links TRBV7-9 to TRBJ2-7; 10 bases are shared with TRBD2. CDR3 size: 13 residues. Germline V gene lookup returns CDR1 SEHNR and CDR2 FQNEAQ (reference sequence). J gave up 3 bases and V 11 bases, and 7 bases lay outside the gene matches. CDR3 sequence: CAGSGREYYEQYF. The DNA for the CDR3 is TGTGCCGGAAGCGGGAGGGAATACTACGAGCAGTACTTC.

The chain employs TRBV20-1 and TRBJ2-5; the D call may be TRBD1 or TRBD2 (6 bases each). V lost 4 bases and J lost 2, with 14 bases in between. CDR3 length: 14 amino acids. The germline CDR1 and CDR2 sequences are DFQATT and SNEGSKA (reference sequence). The CDR3 bases are TGCAGTGCTAACCTTAGGGGGGCACAAGAGACCCAGTACTTC. The encoded protein is CSANLRGAQETQYF.

V gene TRBV10-3 combines with J gene TRBJ2-7; D unresolved. V shed 3 bases and J shed 4 bases, with 13 bases lying between them. CDR3 length: 14 residues. CDR1 and CDR2 (germline): ENHRY, SYGVKD. CDR3 region: CAISDLSEIYEQYF. CDR3 sequence (DNA): TGTGCCATCAGTGATTTGTCGGAGATTTACGAGCAGTACTTC.

The chain links TRBV18 to TRBJ1-5; D is unresolved. The germline V and J ends were trimmed by 2 bases and 1 base, with 6 bases remaining between them. The CDR3 loop spans 14 amino acids. CDR1 is KGHSH, CDR2 LQKENI, per germline. The CDR3 loop is CASSPKRSNQPQHF. The CDR3 coding sequence is TGTGCCAGCTCACCAAAGAGAAGCAATCAGCCCCAGCATTTT.

The chain joins TRBV3-1 to TRBJ2-7; D not resolved. The CDR3 contains 16 residues. The ends were cut back, 1 base at V and 0 bases at J, with 13 bases in the middle. Germline CDR1 and CDR2: LGHDT and YNNKEL (reference sequence). In DNA form, the CDR3 reads TGTGCCAGCAGCCAAGGGGTAGGCCCTAGCTCCTACGAGCAGTACTTC. Its translation is CASSQGVGPSSYEQYF.

Notes on this clonotype: A much larger clonotype is one base distant, so this may be a read error. The chain has TRBV29-1 and TRBJ2-5; 7 nucleotides align to TRBD1. Germline CDR1 and CDR2: SQVTM and ANQGSEA. CDR3 length: 13 amino acids. With 1 base clipped from V and 5 bases from J, the junction kept 4 bases outside the gene matches. CDR3 protein: CSVEGQQGETQYF. As DNA, the CDR3 is TGCAGCGTTGAAGGCCAACAGGGGGAGACCCAGTACTTC.

A few counts support this clonotype. The rearrangement joins TRBV5-1 to TRBJ2-7; no firm D call. CDR1 and CDR2 (germline): SGHRS, YFSETQ. Trimming pared 0 bases from V and 3 bases from J, leaving 10 bases between. The CDR3 has 14 residues. The CDR3 here is CASSLGTSRYEQYF. CDR3 DNA: TGCGCCAGCAGCTTGGGGACCAGCCGCTACGAGCAGTACTTC.